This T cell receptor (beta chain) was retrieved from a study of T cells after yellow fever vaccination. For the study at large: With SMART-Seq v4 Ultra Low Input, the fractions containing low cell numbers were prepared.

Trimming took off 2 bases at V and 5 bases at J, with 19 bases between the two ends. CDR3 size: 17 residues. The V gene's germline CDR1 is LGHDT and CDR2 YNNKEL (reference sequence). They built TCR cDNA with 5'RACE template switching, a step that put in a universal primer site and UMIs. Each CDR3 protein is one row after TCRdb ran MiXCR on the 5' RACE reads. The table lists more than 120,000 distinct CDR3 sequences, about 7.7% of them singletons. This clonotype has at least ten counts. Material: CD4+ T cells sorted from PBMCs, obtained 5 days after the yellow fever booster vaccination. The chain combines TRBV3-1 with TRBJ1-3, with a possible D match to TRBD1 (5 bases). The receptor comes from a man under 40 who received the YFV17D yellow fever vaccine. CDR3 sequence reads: CASSQIWGRRERNTIYF. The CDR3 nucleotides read TGTGCCAGCAGCCAAATTTGGGGCAGGAGAGAAAGAAACACCATATATTTT. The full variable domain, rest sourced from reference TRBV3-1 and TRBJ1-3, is DTAVSQTPKYLVTQMGNDKSIKCEQNLGHDTMYWYKQDSKKFLKIMFSYNNKELIINETVPNRFSPKSPDKAHLNLHINSLELGDSAVYFCASSQIWGRRERNTIYFGEGSWLTVV.